These T cell receptor beta chains were read from a single sample in a study of blood T cell repertoires in COVID-19. Sequencing was performed with immunoSEQ multiplex PCR; in TCRdb, only in-frame clones are kept and a portion is missing. The table shows roughly 100,000 clones, with roughly two thirds occurring only once. The sequenced material came from peripheral blood. All receptors come from a human donor with acute or convalescent COVID-19. The donor label of this sample is uncertain. CDR3s include the opening cysteine and the closing phenylalanine or tryptophan. Each record gives: D gene, V gene, clone size, J gene, CDR3 DNA, CDR3 protein. A D gene is named only where the DNA matches it firmly. Clone sizes are given selectively: once, few, many, or a class where the clone is expanded.

D: -
V: TRBV7-6
size: few
J: TRBJ2-5
DNA: TGTGCCAGCAGCTTAAGAGCGGCCGGGTCGTGGGAGACCCAGTACTTC
CDR3: CASSLRAAGSWETQYF

D: TRBD2
V: TRBV30
size: -
J: TRBJ2-2
DNA: TGTGCCTGGAGTGTACCGGGACTAGCGGGGGCCGGGGAGCTGTTTTTT
CDR3: CAWSVPGLAGAGELFF

D: -
V: TRBV19
size: -
J: TRBJ1-6
DNA: TGTGCCAGTAGGATAGGAGACAGGACAAATTCACCCCTCCACTTT
CDR3: CASRIGDRTNSPLHF

D: -
V: TRBV5-1
size: -
J: TRBJ1-2
DNA: TGCGCCAGCAGCTTGTTGGGGGGGGATGCCTATGGCTACACCTTC
CDR3: CASSLLGGDAYGYTF

D: -
V: TRBV5-8
size: -
J: TRBJ1-5
DNA: TGTGCCAGCGGAACAGGGTTGTCGAGCAATCAGCCCCAGCATTTT
CDR3: CASGTGLSSNQPQHF

D: -
V: TRBV3-1/TRBV3-2
size: -
J: TRBJ1-6
DNA: TGTGCCAGCAGCCAACGCGGTCGTTCACCCCTCCACTTT
CDR3: CASSQRGRSPLHF

D: TRBD1
V: TRBV10-2
size: many
J: TRBJ1-1
DNA: TGCGCCAGCAGTTGGGACAGGGTAAATTTGGACACTGAAGCTTTCTTT
CDR3: CASSWDRVNLDTEAFF

D: -
V: TRBV19
size: -
J: TRBJ2-4
DNA: TGTGCCAGTAGTATAGTCCTCAAAAACATTCAGTACTTC
CDR3: CASSIVLKNIQYF

D: TRBD1
V: TRBV5-1
size: -
J: TRBJ1-2
DNA: TGCGCCAGCAGCTCGACCTTCGACAGGGCTAACTATGGCTACACCTTC
CDR3: CASSSTFDRANYGYTF

D: TRBD2
V: TRBV24-1
size: -
J: TRBJ2-3
DNA: TGTGCCACCAGTGACATAGCGGGGGGGTTGAATACGCAGTATTTT
CDR3: CATSDIAGGLNTQYF

D: -
V: TRBV7-9
size: -
J: TRBJ1-1
DNA: TGTGCCAGCAGCTTAGGGGGGCGGGCAGGGATGAACACTGAAGCTTTCTTT
CDR3: CASSLGGRAGMNTEAFF

D: -
V: TRBV4-1
size: -
J: TRBJ1-1
DNA: TGCGCCAGCAGCCAGGCGGGGGGCCCTGAAGCTTTCTTT
CDR3: CASSQAGGPEAFF

D: -
V: TRBV15
size: -
J: TRBJ2-7
DNA: TGTGCCACCTCGGCCGAGACAGGAGCCTACGAGCAGTACTTC
CDR3: CATSAETGAYEQYF

D: TRBD1
V: TRBV9
size: -
J: TRBJ1-3
DNA: TGTGCCAGCAGCTTCGGACAGGGGGCCAGAATAGGCTCTGGAAACACCATATATTTT
CDR3: CASSFGQGARIGSGNTIYF

D: -
V: TRBV18
size: -
J: TRBJ2-1
DNA: TGTGCCAGCTCAAATGACAATGGCGATGAGCAGTTCTTC
CDR3: CASSNDNGDEQFF

D: TRBD1
V: TRBV5-6
size: -
J: TRBJ2-2
DNA: TGTGCCAGCAGCTTCCTGGACAGGGCCGGGGAGCTGTTTTTT
CDR3: CASSFLDRAGELFF

D: TRBD2
V: TRBV18
size: -
J: TRBJ2-5
DNA: TGTGCCAGCTCACCACCCCTAGCGGGGGTACAAGAGACCCAGTACTTC
CDR3: CASSPPLAGVQETQYF

D: -
V: TRBV3-1/TRBV3-2
size: medium-sized
J: TRBJ1-1
DNA: TGTGCCAGCAGCCCAATGACAGGACTGAAAGCTTTCTTT
CDR3: CASSPMTGLKAFF

D: TRBD1
V: TRBV24-1
size: -
J: TRBJ2-1
DNA: TGTGCCACCCCAGGGACAGGGACCTACAATGAGCAGTTCTTC
CDR3: CATPGTGTYNEQFF

D: -
V: TRBV6-2/TRBV6-3
size: -
J: TRBJ2-2
DNA: TGTGCCAGCAGTCGCACAGGGAACACCGGGGAGCTGTTTTTT
CDR3: CASSRTGNTGELFF

D: TRBD2
V: TRBV5-6
size: -
J: TRBJ2-5
DNA: TGTGCCAGCAGCCGTAGAAGCGGGGTGGTTTGGGAGACCCAGTACTTC
CDR3: CASSRRSGVVWETQYF

D: -
V: TRBV7-2
size: -
J: TRBJ1-5
DNA: TGTGCCAGCAGCCGACAGCCAAATCAGCCCCAGCATTTT
CDR3: CASSRQPNQPQHF

D: -
V: TRBV18
size: -
J: TRBJ1-2
DNA: TGTGCCAGCTCACCGAACGACAAAGGCTATGGCTACACCTTC
CDR3: CASSPNDKGYGYTF

D: -
V: TRBV18
size: -
J: TRBJ2-1
DNA: TGTGCCAGCTCAACGGATAATTTAAGGGGCAGTGAGCAGTTCTTC
CDR3: CASSTDNLRGSEQFF

D: TRBD1
V: TRBV7-2
size: -
J: TRBJ1-5
DNA: TGTGCCAGCAGCTTAGGACAGGGGGCCCGCGGGAATCAGCCCCAGCATTTT
CDR3: CASSLGQGARGNQPQHF

D: TRBD1
V: TRBV7-8
size: -
J: TRBJ2-7
DNA: TGTGCCAGCAGCTTAAACAGGGGTTACGAGCAGTACTTC
CDR3: CASSLNRGYEQYF